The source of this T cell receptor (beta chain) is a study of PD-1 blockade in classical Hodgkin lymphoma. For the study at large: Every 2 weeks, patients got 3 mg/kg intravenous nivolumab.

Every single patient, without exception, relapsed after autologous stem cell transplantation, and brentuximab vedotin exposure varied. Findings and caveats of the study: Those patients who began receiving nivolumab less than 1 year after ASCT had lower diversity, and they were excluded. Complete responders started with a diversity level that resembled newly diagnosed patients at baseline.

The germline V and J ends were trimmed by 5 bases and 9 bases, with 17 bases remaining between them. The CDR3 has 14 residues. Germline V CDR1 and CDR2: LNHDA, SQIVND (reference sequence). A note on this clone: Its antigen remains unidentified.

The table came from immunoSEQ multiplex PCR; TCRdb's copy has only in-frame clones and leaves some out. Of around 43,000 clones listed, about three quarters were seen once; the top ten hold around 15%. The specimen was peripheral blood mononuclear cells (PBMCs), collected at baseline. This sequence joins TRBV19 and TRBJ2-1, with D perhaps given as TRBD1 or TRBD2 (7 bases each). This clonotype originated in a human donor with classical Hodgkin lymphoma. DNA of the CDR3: TGTGCCAGTAGTTCCAGGGGGGGCCGGAGTGAGCAGTTCTTC. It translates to CASSSRGGRSEQFF.